These 23 T cell receptor beta chains came from one sample sequenced in a study of vaccination effects on CD4 cells after COVID-19. Using viral peptide pools, the ViraFEST assay grew out antigen-specific CD4+ T cells prior to sequencing. Following culture for ten to eleven days, CD4+ T cells were isolated. Nucleocapsid antibodies were negative in the vaccine recipients, who had never had SARS-CoV-2 infection. The data were produced by immunoSEQ multiplex PCR, yet TCRdb's version contains in-frame clones alone and is incomplete. The sample lists 41,000 or so clones; around 77% were seen once. Their cognate antigens are unknown. The source was CD4+ T cells from PBMCs cultured with HCoV-NL63 spike peptides, collected before COVID-19 vaccination. Every receptor here comes from a human donor who received a COVID-19 vaccine.

The chain has TRBV28 and TRBJ1-2; D is uncertain. The V gene's germline CDR1 is MDHEN and CDR2 SYDVKM. The V end lost 1 base, the J end lost 0 bases, and 15 bases lay between the germline ends. The CDR3 extends over 17 amino acids. Here the CDR3 reads CASSLSVLVSSNYGYTF. The CDR3 DNA is TGTGCCAGCAGTTTATCGGTTCTAGTGAGTTCTAACTATGGCTACACCTTC.

The chain is built from TRBV19 and TRBJ2-3, with TRBD1 matching over 7 bases. Germline V gives CDR1 LNHDA, CDR2 SQIVND (reference sequence). This CDR3 region has 15 residues. Trimming took 8 bases from V and 7 from J; bases not matched to a gene: 15. In DNA form, the CDR3 reads TGTGCCAGTTCCTTTGGACAGGCTAGAGGAAATACGCAGTATTTT. It translates to CASSFGQARGNTQYF.

The rearrangement joins TRBV19 to TRBJ1-1; 7 bases are a match to TRBD1. V shed 6 bases, J shed 1 base, and the junction held 2 bases outside the gene matches. Germline loops: CDR1 LNHDA, CDR2 SQIVND (reference sequence). The CDR3 extends over 13 amino acids. CDR3 sequence reads: CASRRDRNTEAFF. DNA of the CDR3: TGTGCCAGTAGGAGGGACAGGAACACTGAAGCTTTCTTT. Full variable domain (outside the CDR3, taken from reference TRBV19 and TRBJ1-1): DGGITQSPKYLFRKEGQNVTLSCEQNLNHDAMYWYRQDPGQGLRLIYYSQIVNDFQKGDIAEGYSVSREKKESFPLTVTSAQKNPTAFYLCASRRDRNTEAFFGQGTRLTVV.

The genes are TRBV9 and TRBJ2-2; 12 bases line up with TRBD2. The CDR3 is 15 amino acids. J lost 10 bases, V lost 4 bases, and 8 bases had no gene match. Per the germline V gene, CDR1 is SGDLS and CDR2 is YYNGEE. This chain's CDR3 is CASSSLAGGLQELFF. The CDR3 region has the DNA TGTGCCAGCAGCTCCCTAGCGGGGGGGCTTCAGGAGCTGTTTTTT. The full variable domain, rest sourced from reference TRBV9 and TRBJ2-2, is DSGVTQTPKHLITATGQRVTLRCSPRSGDLSVYWYQQSLDQGLQFLIQYYNGEERAKGNILERFSAQQFPDLHSELNLSSLELGDSALYFCASSSLAGGLQELFFGEGSRLTVL.

This sequence joins TRBV5-1 and TRBJ2-1; no clear D gene. V gave up 1 base and J gave up 2 bases, with 7 bases separating them. This CDR3 comprises 14 residues. Per the germline V gene, CDR1 is SGHRS and CDR2 is YFSETQ. The CDR3 sequence: CASSLTVPYNEQFF. The CDR3 DNA is TGCGCCAGCAGCTTGACGGTCCCCTACAATGAGCAGTTCTTC.

This chain uses TRBV7-2 with TRBJ1-5; D gene ambiguous. V lost 5 bases and J lost 1, with 12 bases in between. CDR1 and CDR2 from the germline V gene are SGHTA and FQGNSA. The CDR3 sequence is 15 residues long. This chain's CDR3 is CASSPVGISNQPQHF. In nucleotides, the CDR3 is TGTGCCAGCAGCCCCGTGGGGATCAGCAATCAGCCCCAGCATTTT.

The chain joins TRBV4-3 to TRBJ2-1, with 7 positions matching TRBD1. V gave up 3 bases and J gave up 6 bases; unmatched junction bases: 8. This CDR3 has 15 residues. Germline V gives CDR1 LGHNA, CDR2 YSLEER. CDR3 sequence (DNA): TGCGCCAGCAGCCAGGGACAGTGGGGGTTCAATGAGCAGTTCTTC. Its protein is CASSQGQWGFNEQFF.

The V gene is TRBV4-2, the J gene TRBJ1-2; D uncertain. Per germline, CDR1 LGHNA and CDR2 YNFKEQ. This CDR3 is built from 11 residues. V dropped 3 bases and J dropped 5 bases, with 4 bases sitting between them. In DNA form, the CDR3 reads TGTGCCAGCAGCCAGGCTTATGGCTACACCTTC. Residues: CASSQAYGYTF.

The rearrangement joins TRBV4-2 to TRBJ1-2, with D possibly matching TRBD1 (6 bases). The CDR3 is made up of 13 amino acids. The V gene lost 0 bases and the J gene lost 8 bases, with 10 bases spanning the gap. The V gene's germline CDR1 is LGHNA and CDR2 YNFKEQ. CDR3 sequence reads: CASSQEGGGGYTF. As DNA, the CDR3 is TGTGCCAGCAGCCAAGAAGGTGGGGGCGGCTACACCTTC.

The V and J genes are TRBV27 and TRBJ2-2; D ambiguous. Germline CDR1 reads MNHEY; CDR2 reads SMNVEV (reference sequence). Trimming took off 3 bases at V and 3 bases at J, with 8 bases between the two ends. CDR3 length equals 14 residues. Here the CDR3 reads CASSLLRYTGELFF. The CDR3 DNA reads TGTGCCAGCAGTTTGCTCCGGTACACCGGGGAGCTGTTTTTT.

The chain uses TRBV18 and TRBJ2-5; D may match TRBD1 or TRBD2 (5 bases each). The germline V gene has CDR1 KGHSH and CDR2 LQKENI. Trimming cost V 2 bases and J 5 bases, with 12 bases left between them. The CDR3 sequence is 14 residues long. DNA for the CDR3: TGTGCCAGCTCACCAATGGGGGAACGGGAGACCCAGTACTTC. It encodes CASSPMGERETQYF. The complete variable domain, with remaining parts taken from reference TRBV18 and TRBJ2-5, reads NAGVMQNPRHLVRRRGQEARLRCSPMKGHSHVYWYRQLPEEGLKFMVYLQKENIIDESGMPKERFSAEFPKEGPSILRIQQVVRGDSAAYFCASSPMGERETQYFGPGTRLLVL.

This chain connects TRBV5-1 to TRBJ2-1; D is perhaps TRBD2 (5 bases). Germline lookup yields CDR1 SGHRS and CDR2 YFSETQ. V was pared by 1 base and J by 6 bases, with 11 bases between. CDR3 size: 14 residues. The CDR3 DNA reads as TGCGCCAGCAGCTTGTTCCCGGGAAGCAATGAGCAGTTCTTC. Protein sequence: CASSLFPGSNEQFF.

J is TRBJ1-5 and V is TRBV2; D is uncertain. The CDR3 is 14 residues long. Germline V gives CDR1 SNHLY, CDR2 FYNNEI. Trimming stripped 7 bases from V and 0 bases from J, with 10 bases between. The CDR3: CASKEQISNQPQHF. In DNA, the CDR3 is TGTGCCAGCAAGGAACAGATTAGCAATCAGCCCCAGCATTTT.

The CDR3 protein is CATLSKDSTYNEQFF. In nucleotides, the CDR3 is TGTGCCACCCTCTCCAAGGACAGCACCTACAATGAGCAGTTCTTC. V and J are TRBV19 and TRBJ2-1, with a possible D match to TRBD1 (6 bases). Germline V gene sequence: CDR1 LNHDA, CDR2 SQIVND (reference sequence). V was trimmed by 10 bases and J by 2 bases, leaving 18 bases between them. The CDR3 has 15 residues. Full variable domain (remainder filled in from reference TRBV19 and TRBJ2-1): DGGITQSPKYLFRKEGQNVTLSCEQNLNHDAMYWYRQDPGQGLRLIYYSQIVNDFQKGDIAEGYSVSREKKESFPLTVTSAQKNPTAFYLCATLSKDSTYNEQFFGPGTRLTVL.

CDR3 sequence (DNA): TGTGCCAGCAGCGCGCGACTAGCGGAAGAGACCCAGTACTTC. Amino acids: CASSARLAEETQYF. The chain carries TRBV11-2 and TRBJ2-5, with 9 bases matching TRBD2. The CDR3 is 14 residues long. CDR1 and CDR2 (germline): SGHAT, FQNNGV. Trimming at V came to 5 bases and at J to 3 bases, leaving 4 bases not matched to a gene.

The genes are TRBV5-1 and TRBJ1-1; 7 bases fit TRBD1. Germline CDR1 is SGHRS and CDR2 is YFSETQ. The V and J ends lost 2 bases and 4 bases, in that order; junction bases with no gene match: 2. CDR3 length: 13 residues. The CDR3 sequence is CASSLTGVTEAFF. The CDR3 nucleotides are TGCGCCAGCAGCTTAACAGGGGTCACTGAAGCTTTCTTT.

The chain employs TRBV19 and TRBJ2-3, with D hard to call. Germline CDR1 and CDR2: LNHDA and SQIVND (reference sequence). Trimming took 1 base from V and 3 from J, leaving 8 bases between them. The CDR3 runs 14 residues. CDR3 coding DNA: TGTGCCAGTAGTATAGGTCCATCAACAGATACGCAGTATTTT. This encodes CASSIGPSTDTQYF.

The V and J genes are TRBV12-3 or TRBV12-4 and TRBJ2-3; D gene unclear. V shed 4 bases and J shed 4 bases, with 9 bases lying between them. This CDR3 contains 13 residues. CDR3 nucleotide sequence: TGTGCCAGCAGTTCGGAGCAGGCAGATACGCAGTATTTT. It yields the protein CASSSEQADTQYF.

This chain uses TRBV19 with TRBJ1-2; D is perhaps TRBD1 (6 bases). The germline V gene has CDR1 LNHDA and CDR2 SQIVND (reference sequence). Trimming left V 3 bases short and J 4 bases short, with 9 bases between. This CDR3 region has 13 residues. The CDR3: CASSMTGLYGYTF. The CDR3 region has the DNA TGTGCCAGTAGTATGACAGGCCTCTATGGCTACACCTTC.

This chain connects TRBV6-5 to TRBJ2-7; perhaps TRBD1 as D (5 bases). This CDR3 contains 14 residues. The V end lost 7 bases, the J end lost 2 bases, and 15 bases lay between the germline ends. Germline V CDR1 and CDR2: MNHEY, SVGAGI. The CDR3 is CASTELQGPYEQYV. The CDR3 DNA reads TGTGCCAGCACAGAACTCCAGGGCCCCTACGAGCAGTACGTC.

V is TRBV10-3 and J is TRBJ1-1, with D unresolved. Trimming took off 2 bases at V and 1 base at J, with 5 bases between the two ends. Germline V gives CDR1 ENHRY, CDR2 SYGVKD. This CDR3 contains 13 residues. In DNA form, the CDR3 reads TGTGCCATCAGTGAGGGGTCGAACACTGAAGCTTTCTTT. This translates into CAISEGSNTEAFF.

J is TRBJ2-3 and V is TRBV6-4; tentative D call: TRBD2 (7 bases). This CDR3 spans 15 amino acids. Germline assignment: CDR1 MRHNA and CDR2 SNTAGT. Trimming left V 0 bases short and J 6 bases short, with 13 bases between. The CDR3 DNA sequence: TGTGCCAGCAGTGACTCGAAAGGGGGGGCCGATACGCAGTATTTT. This codes for CASSDSKGGADTQYF.

The chain employs TRBV3-1 (or the pseudogene TRBV3-2) and TRBJ2-5, with 9 bases aligning to TRBD2. The germline V gene has CDR1 LGHDT and CDR2 YNNKEL (reference sequence). The J segment lost 5 bases and the V segment lost 1 base, leaving 8 bases of the junction unmatched. There are 16 residues in the CDR3. The CDR3 sequence: CASSQGPAGGVETQYF. The CDR3 nucleotides are TGTGCCAGCAGCCAAGGTCCAGCGGGGGGAGTCGAGACCCAGTACTTC.